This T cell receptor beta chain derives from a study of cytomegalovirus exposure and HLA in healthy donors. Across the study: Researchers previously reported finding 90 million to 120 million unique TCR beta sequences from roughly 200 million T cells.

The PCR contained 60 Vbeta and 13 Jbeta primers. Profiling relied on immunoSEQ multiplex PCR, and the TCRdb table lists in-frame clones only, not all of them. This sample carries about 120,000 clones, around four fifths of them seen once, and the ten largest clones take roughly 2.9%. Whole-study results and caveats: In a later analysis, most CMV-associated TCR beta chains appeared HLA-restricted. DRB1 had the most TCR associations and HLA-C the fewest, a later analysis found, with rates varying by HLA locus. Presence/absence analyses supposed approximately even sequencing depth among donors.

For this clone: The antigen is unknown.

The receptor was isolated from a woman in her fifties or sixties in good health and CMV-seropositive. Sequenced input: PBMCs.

This CDR3 is CASSKRQGQAYEQYF. The CDR3, as DNA: TGTGCCAGCAGCAAACGACAGGGACAAGCCTACGAGCAGTACTTC. The chain is built from TRBV6-6 and TRBJ2-5; 7 nucleotides match TRBD1. The tail of the sequence fits TRBJ2-7 better, so the J call may be wrong. Germline V CDR1 and CDR2: MNHNY, SVGAGI (reference sequence). This CDR3 contains 15 residues.